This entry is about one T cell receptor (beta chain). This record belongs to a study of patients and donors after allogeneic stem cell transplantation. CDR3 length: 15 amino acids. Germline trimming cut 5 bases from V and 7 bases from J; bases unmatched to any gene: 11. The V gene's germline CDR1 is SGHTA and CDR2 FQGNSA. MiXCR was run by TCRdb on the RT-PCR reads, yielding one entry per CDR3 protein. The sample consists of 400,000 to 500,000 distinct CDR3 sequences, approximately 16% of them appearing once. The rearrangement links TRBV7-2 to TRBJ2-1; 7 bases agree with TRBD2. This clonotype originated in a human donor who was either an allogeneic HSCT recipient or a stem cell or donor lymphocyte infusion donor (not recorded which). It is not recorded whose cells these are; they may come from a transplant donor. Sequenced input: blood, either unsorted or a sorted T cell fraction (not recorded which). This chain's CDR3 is CASSLSGAPGNEQFF. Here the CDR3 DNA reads TGTGCCAGCAGCCTAAGCGGGGCCCCGGGTAATGAGCAGTTCTTC.